This T cell receptor beta chain appears in the sequencing data of a study of T cells in Graves' hyperthyroidism and ophthalmopathy. Amplification yielded TCR beta CDR3 regions, with RNA transcripts as the source. The HTBI primer set served for first-round RT-PCR of the TCR CDR3. TCRdb fed the multiplex PCR reads into MiXCR, producing one record per CDR3 protein. The table includes 700,000 or so distinct CDR3 sequences, roughly 15% detected once. Of note for this clonotype: No antigen is known for it.

Recently diagnosed hyperthyroidism of less than 2 months' duration affected patients aged 18 to 65. Uncontrolled infection, other autoimmune disease, pregnancy or lactation disqualified patients from enrolment. This sample holds PBMCs from roughly 10 ml fresh peripheral blood. Study-wide findings and caveats: Peripheral blood also featured most of the thyroid clonotypes expanded above 0.001.

Germline V gene data show CDR1 as SGHRS and CDR2 as YFSETQ. The germline V and J ends were trimmed by 3 bases and 0 bases, with 21 bases remaining between them. The CDR3 contains 18 residues. Sequencing used blood. The chain employs TRBV5-1 and TRBJ1-2; tentative D call: TRBD1 (5 bases). The receptor comes from a man younger than 30 with Graves' hyperthyroidism. CDR3 residues: CASSSIPGTQGANYGYTF. Written as DNA, the CDR3 is TGCGCCAGCAGCTCCATCCCCGGGACGCAGGGAGCTAACTATGGCTACACCTTC. The entire variable domain, with the rest obtained from reference TRBV5-1 and TRBJ1-2, is as follows: KAGVTQTPRYLIKTRGQQVTLSCSPISGHRSVSWYQQTPGQGLQFLFEYFSETQRNKGNFPGRFSGRQFSNSRSEMNVSTLELGDSALYLCASSSIPGTQGANYGYTFGSGTRLTVV.